Sequencing of this TCR beta chain was carried out in a study of identical twins. Via MiXCR, TCRdb re-called the 5' RACE reads, giving one row per CDR3 protein. The sample lists 550,000 to 800,000 distinct CDR3 sequences; just over 7% were seen once. The germline V gene has CDR1 MNHEY and CDR2 SVGAGI. This CDR3 comprises 16 residues. On this clonotype: The junction shows a germline mismatch at one end, possibly a read error.

A further study also used this sample, focusing on yellow fever vaccine responses in identical twins.

V gene TRBV6-5 combines with J gene TRBJ2-5; the D gene is possibly TRBD1 (6 bases). This receptor was obtained from a woman younger than 30 in good health. Sequenced: PBMCs. CDR3 in amino acids: CASSNSPGTLQETQYF. The CDR3 nucleotides read TGTGCCAGCAGTAACTCCCCCGGGACACTCCAAGAGACCCAGTACTTC.